This record looks at one TCR beta chain sequence and its context. Extraction of RNA preceded its reverse transcription into cDNA, which served as the sequencing template. Sequencing was performed with immunoSEQ multiplex PCR; in TCRdb, only in-frame clones are kept and a portion is missing. The sample lists 150,000 to 200,000 clones, roughly 60% occurring once. The CDR3 consists of 13 residues. V was clipped by 5 bases and J by 10 bases, with 17 bases between them. Germline V CDR1 and CDR2: MNHNY, SVGAGI (reference sequence). This sample is drawn from a study of CD8+ T cells in alopecia areata. Sample treatment: oral pan-JAK inhibitor, 5-10 mg twice daily.

The receptor was derived from a human donor with alopecia areata. The chain joins TRBV6-6 to TRBJ1-1; D unclear. The sample consisted of CD4+ T cells sorted from blood, taken between weeks 55 and 65, from a patient treated with tofacitinib. The CDR3 DNA reads TGTGCCAGCAGTGCCCCGGGCCCCTCAAGAGCTTTCTTT. This codes for CASSAPGPSRAFF.